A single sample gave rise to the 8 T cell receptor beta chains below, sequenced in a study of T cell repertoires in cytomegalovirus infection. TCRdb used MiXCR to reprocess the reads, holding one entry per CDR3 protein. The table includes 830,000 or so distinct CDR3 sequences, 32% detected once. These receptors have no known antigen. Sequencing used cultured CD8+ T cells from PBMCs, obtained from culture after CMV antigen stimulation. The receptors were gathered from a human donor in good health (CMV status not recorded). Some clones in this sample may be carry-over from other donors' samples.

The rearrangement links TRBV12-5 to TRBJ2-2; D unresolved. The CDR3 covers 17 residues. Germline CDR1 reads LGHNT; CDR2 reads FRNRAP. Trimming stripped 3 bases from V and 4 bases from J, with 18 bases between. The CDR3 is CASGFILARSATGELFF. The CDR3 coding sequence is TGTGCTAGTGGTTTCATCTTGGCGAGGTCCGCCACCGGGGAGCTGTTTTTT. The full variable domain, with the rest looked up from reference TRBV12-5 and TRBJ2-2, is DARVTQTPRHKVTEMGQEVTMRCQPILGHNTVFWYRQTMMQGLELLAYFRNRAPLDDSGMPKDRFSAEMPDATLATLKIQPSEPRDSAVYFCASGFILARSATGELFFGEGSRLTVL.

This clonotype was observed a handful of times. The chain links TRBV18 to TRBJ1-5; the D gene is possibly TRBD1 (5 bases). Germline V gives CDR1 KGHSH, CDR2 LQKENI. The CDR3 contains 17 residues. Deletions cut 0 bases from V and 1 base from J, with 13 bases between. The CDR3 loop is CASSPPTGRRSNQPQHF. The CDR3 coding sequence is TGTGCCAGCTCACCACCGACGGGACGGCGCAGCAATCAGCCCCAGCATTTT.

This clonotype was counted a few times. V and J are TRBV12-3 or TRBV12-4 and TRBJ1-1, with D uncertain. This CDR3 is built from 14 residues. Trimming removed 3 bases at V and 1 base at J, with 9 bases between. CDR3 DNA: TGTGCCAGCAGTTTTGGTTTCGGGAACACTGAAGCTTTCTTT. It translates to CASSFGFGNTEAFF.

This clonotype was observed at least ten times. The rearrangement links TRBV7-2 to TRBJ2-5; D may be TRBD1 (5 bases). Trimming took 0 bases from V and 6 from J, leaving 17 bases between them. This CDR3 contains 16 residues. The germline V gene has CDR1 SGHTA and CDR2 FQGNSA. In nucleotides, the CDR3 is TGTGCCAGCAGCTTAGCGGACGACAGCTCTCTGAAGACCCAGTACTTC. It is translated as CASSLADDSSLKTQYF.

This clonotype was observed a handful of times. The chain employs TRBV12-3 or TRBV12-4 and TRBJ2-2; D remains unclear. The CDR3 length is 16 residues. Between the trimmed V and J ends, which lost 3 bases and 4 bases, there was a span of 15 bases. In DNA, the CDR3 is TGTGCCAGCAGTTTGTTAAGCAGTTCGGTCACCGGGGAGCTGTTTTTT. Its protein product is CASSLLSSSVTGELFF.

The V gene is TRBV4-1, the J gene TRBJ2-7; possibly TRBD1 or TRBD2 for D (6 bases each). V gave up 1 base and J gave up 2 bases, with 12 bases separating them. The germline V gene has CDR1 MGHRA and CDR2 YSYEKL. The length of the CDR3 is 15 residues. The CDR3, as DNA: TGCGCCAGCAGCCAAGGGGAGGACAGCACCTACGAGCAGTACTTC. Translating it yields CASSQGEDSTYEQYF.

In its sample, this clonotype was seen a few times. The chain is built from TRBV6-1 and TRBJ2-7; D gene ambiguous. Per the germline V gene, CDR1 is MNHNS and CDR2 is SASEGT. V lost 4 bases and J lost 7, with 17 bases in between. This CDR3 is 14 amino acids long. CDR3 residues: CASSGIVGFWEQYV. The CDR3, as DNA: TGTGCCAGCAGTGGGATAGTAGGGTTTTGGGAGCAGTACGTC.

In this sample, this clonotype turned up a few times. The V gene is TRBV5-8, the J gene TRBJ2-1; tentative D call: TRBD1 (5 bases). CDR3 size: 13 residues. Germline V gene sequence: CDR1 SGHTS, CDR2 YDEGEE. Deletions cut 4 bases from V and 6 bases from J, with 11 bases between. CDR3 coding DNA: TGTGCCAGCAGCCTACTTGACAGCAATGAGCAGTTCTTC. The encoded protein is CASSLLDSNEQFF. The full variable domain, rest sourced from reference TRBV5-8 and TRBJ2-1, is EAGVTQSPTHLIKTRGQQATLRCSPISGHTSVYWYQQALGLGLQFLLWYDEGEERNRGNFPPRFSGRQFPNYSSELNVNALELEDSALYLCASSLLDSNEQFFGPGTRLTVL.